Reported below is one TCR beta chain. Original processing methods: Scientists estimated how many nucleated cells there were by amplifying reference gene primers. Data came from immunoSEQ multiplex PCR; TCRdb stores just in-frame clones and leaves some out. The V and J calls and clone size come from that table; D and trimming were worked out from the DNA. The sample records roughly 76,000 clones, roughly 80% being singletons. These data originate in a study of blood T cell repertoires in COVID-19. Looking at the study overall: The study drew acute and convalescent COVID-19 samples from the United States, Italy and Spain. PBMCs, B-cell-depleted T cells, or T cells were the source of the cDNA or gDNA that made up the material.

Looked up from germline, CDR1 is MNHEY and CDR2 is SVGAGI. V was cut by 5 bases and J by 11 bases, with 18 bases left in between. The CDR3 has 13 amino acids. The TCR sequence derives from an older woman with acute or convalescent COVID-19. The rearrangement joins TRBV6-5 to TRBJ1-1; D gene ambiguous. The source material was peripheral blood. CDR3 amino acids: CASSPSDGRSAFF. In DNA form, the CDR3 reads TGTGCCAGCAGTCCCTCGGACGGGAGAAGCGCTTTCTTT.